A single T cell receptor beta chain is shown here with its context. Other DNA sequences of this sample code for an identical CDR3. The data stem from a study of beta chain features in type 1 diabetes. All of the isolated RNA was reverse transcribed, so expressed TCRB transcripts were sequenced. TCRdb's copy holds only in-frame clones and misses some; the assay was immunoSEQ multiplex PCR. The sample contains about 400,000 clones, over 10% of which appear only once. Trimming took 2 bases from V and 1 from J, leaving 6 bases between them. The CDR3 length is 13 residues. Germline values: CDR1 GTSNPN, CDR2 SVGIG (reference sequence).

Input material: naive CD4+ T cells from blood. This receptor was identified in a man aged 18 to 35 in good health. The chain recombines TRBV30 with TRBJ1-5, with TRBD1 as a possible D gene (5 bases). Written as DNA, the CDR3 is TGTGCCTGGAGTCGGGGGAGCAATCAGCCCCAGCATTTT. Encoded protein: CAWSRGSNQPQHF.